This T cell receptor beta chain was identified during a study of control samples from healthy donors and cancer patients (dated by TCRdb to 2018 to 2021). Library construction relied on the immunoSEQ multiplex PCR assay. Not all clones reach the TCRdb copy of this immuneACCESS table, which keeps in-frame sequences only. Checked studies attribute under half of the gap to unresolved V genes and leave the rest unexplained. The sample yields about 160,000 clones; roughly nine tenths were counted once. The ten largest clones capture 0.68% of the sample. For this clone: Its antigen remains unidentified. Base qualities are not at hand, and no much larger clone is one base apart.

The receptor was derived from a woman younger than 45 in good health. The sequencing input was blood.

This receptor carries the CDR3 CASSQDEADTQYF. The bases are TGTGCCAGCAGCCAAGATGAGGCAGATACGCAGTATTTT. The V and J segments used are TRBV4-2 and TRBJ2-3; no D gene can be assigned with confidence. Reading the germline V gene gives CDR1 LGHNA and CDR2 YNFKEQ. Between the V and J ends, shortened by 0 bases and 4 bases respectively, the junction contains 5 bases. The CDR3 covers 13 residues, taking in both the cysteine and the phenylalanine. The retained sequence is limited to the CDR3, 39 bases, with the frame set at the first base.